The clone carrying this T cell receptor beta chain occurred many times. Antigen: not known. Each patient came to thyroid surgery without any prior treatment (of any kind). The data derive from a study of metastatic and nonmetastatic thyroid tumors. Study-wide context: The authors compared repertoires across blood and tumor or nodule tissue from malignant and benign thyroid patients. General study findings and limits: Patients with malignant thyroid tumors reportedly had significantly higher TCR beta diversity than those with benign nodules, in blood and tumor.

CDR3 size: 14 residues. After removal of 0 bases from V and 5 bases from J, the junction contained 6 bases not matched to a gene. Per germline, CDR1 DFQATT and CDR2 SNEGSKA (reference sequence). In the source study's methods: Differences in CDR3 between clinicopathological groups were drawn on to build a classifier intended to discriminate distant-metastatic papillary thyroid cancer patients. From the PCR reads, TCRdb re-called clones with MiXCR. The V and J calls and clone size come from TCRdb's table, not from the authors' own analysis. Of roughly 90,000 clones listed, about 15% are singletons. The sequenced sample was blood. The source of this sequence is a female donor with papillary thyroid cancer or a benign thyroid nodule (not recorded which). Some clones in this sample may be carry-over from other donors' samples. The V and J genes are TRBV20-1 and TRBJ2-7; 8 nucleotides line up with TRBD2. In DNA, the CDR3 is TGCAGTGCTAGAGATGAGCGGGGGTACAACGAGCAGTACTTC. Protein product: CSARDERGYNEQYF.